This entry lists 14 T cell receptor beta chains sequenced from one sample in a study of regulatory and conventional T cells in RAG deficiency. Genomic DNA came from blood conventional CD4+ T cells gated CD25-low CD127-high. TCRdb's copy holds only in-frame clones and misses some; the assay was immunoSEQ multiplex PCR. The data hold fewer than 40,000 clones, with roughly 96% observed a single time. These data were also reused for a study on regulatory T cells. That work contributes: The PCR used 52 TRBV and 13 TRBJ primers.

Input material: CD25- CD4+ T cells sorted from blood. The receptor source for this set is a human donor in good health.

V usage is TRBV10-1 and J usage is TRBJ2-7; no clear D gene. The CDR3 has 15 residues. Germline CDR1 WNHNN, CDR2 SYGVQD (reference sequence). The V end was cut by 0 bases, the J end by 1 base, with 10 bases between. CDR3 sequence: CASSESSLVSYEQYF. The DNA for the CDR3 is TGCGCCAGCAGTGAGTCATCATTAGTATCCTACGAGCAGTACTTC.

In this sample, this clone turned up once. The chain employs TRBV14 and TRBJ1-2, with D maybe TRBD1 (6 bases). Trimming removed 1 base at V and 5 bases at J, with 11 bases between. CDR1 and CDR2 (germline): SGHDN, FVKESK. This CDR3 region has 14 residues. The CDR3 DNA reads as TGTGCCAGCAGCCAAGGAAGGGGGGGATATGGCTACACCTTC. Its protein is CASSQGRGGYGYTF.

The gene calls are TRBV9 and TRBJ2-3; 9 bases fit TRBD2. The trim removed 0 bases at V and 4 bases at J, leaving 3 bases unmatched. The germline CDR1 and CDR2 sequences are SGDLS and YYNGEE. The CDR3 length is 15 residues. The DNA for the CDR3 is TGTGCCAGCAGCGTAGTGGGACTAGCCCCAGATACGCAGTATTTT. It specifies CASSVVGLAPDTQYF. The variable domain in full, completed from reference TRBV9 and TRBJ2-3, reads DSGVTQTPKHLITATGQRVTLRCSPRSGDLSVYWYQQSLDQGLQFLIQYYNGEERAKGNILERFSAQQFPDLHSELNLSSLELGDSALYFCASSVVGLAPDTQYFGPGTRLTVL.

The rearrangement joins TRBV5-5 to TRBJ1-4; weak D call: TRBD1 (6 bases). Germline lookup yields CDR1 SGHKS and CDR2 YYEKEE (reference sequence). CDR3 length: 17 amino acids. V lost 7 bases and J lost 7, with 26 bases in between. The CDR3 nucleotides are TGTGCCAGCTTATCGTGGGGGCGAACAGGGAGCGGTGAAAAACTGTTTTTT. Protein: CASLSWGRTGSGEKLFF.

The V and J genes are TRBV18 and TRBJ2-7; D remains unclear. From germline, CDR1 is KGHSH and CDR2 LQKENI. V was pared by 2 bases and J by 4 bases, with 6 bases between. This CDR3 spans 12 amino acids. CDR3 in DNA: TGTGCCAGCTCACCAAAGACTTACGAGCAGTACTTC. Protein product: CASSPKTYEQYF.

In DNA form, the CDR3 reads TGCGCCAGCAGCGGCGGGACTAGCGGAAACTCCAGGGATGAGCAGTTCTTC. Encoded protein: CASSGGTSGNSRDEQFF. The rearrangement uses TRBV5-1 and TRBJ2-1; the match to TRBD2 covers 11 bases. This CDR3 contains 17 residues. The ends lost 4 bases at V and 8 bases at J; junction bases unmatched: 14. From germline, CDR1 is SGHRS and CDR2 YFSETQ.

V and J are TRBV11-3 and TRBJ2-7; a weak D match, TRBD1 (6 bases). The CDR3 is 13 amino acids. The germline gives CDR1 SGHNT, CDR2 YENEEA. Trimming took 4 bases from V and 6 from J, leaving 13 bases between them. In DNA, the CDR3 is TGTGCCAGCAGCTCCGTTTCGACAGGCGAGCAGTACTTC. Amino acid sequence: CASSSVSTGEQYF.

This chain uses TRBV5-1 with TRBJ2-7; 9 bases line up with TRBD2. This CDR3 spans 16 amino acids. Germline CDR1 is SGHRS and CDR2 is YFSETQ. Trimming took 3 bases from V and 9 from J; bases not matched to a gene: 16. As DNA, the CDR3 is TGCGCCAGCAGCTCCGGTAGTAGCGGGAGTGGTGTAGGGCAGTACTTC. This gives the protein CASSSGSSGSGVGQYF.

V and J are TRBV30 and TRBJ2-2; maybe TRBD2 (6 bases). Trimming took off 2 bases at V and 1 base at J, with 11 bases between the two ends. The CDR3 covers 15 residues. Germline V gene data show CDR1 as GTSNPN and CDR2 as SVGIG (reference sequence). The CDR3 DNA is TGTGCCTGGAGTCCATTAGCGGTGAACACCGGGGAGCTGTTTTTT. Translated: CAWSPLAVNTGELFF.

This rearrangement joins TRBV28 to TRBJ2-1; 12 positions agree with TRBD2. The CDR3 runs 17 residues. The germline V gene encodes CDR1 MDHEN and CDR2 SYDVKM. The trim removed 3 bases at V and 7 bases at J, leaving 10 bases unmatched. CDR3 DNA: TGTGCCAGCAGTTTGCGACCCCTAGCGGGGGGGCGGAATGAGCAGTTCTTC. Translating gives CASSLRPLAGGRNEQFF.

The chain joins TRBV14 to TRBJ2-2; TRBD2 is a possible D gene (7 bases). The CDR3 is 17 residues long. Germline CDR1 SGHDN, CDR2 FVKESK. V was trimmed by 6 bases and J by 3 bases, leaving 20 bases between them. CDR3 sequence: CASSYQFRGGDTGELFF. In DNA form, the CDR3 reads TGTGCCAGCAGTTACCAATTTAGAGGGGGGGACACCGGGGAGCTGTTTTTT.

The gene calls are TRBV5-1 and TRBJ1-1; D is undetermined. Trimming shortened V by 4 bases and J by 1 base, and 11 bases separated the two germline ends. CDR3 length: 14 amino acids. Germline assignment: CDR1 SGHRS and CDR2 YFSETQ. In DNA, the CDR3 is TGCGCCAGCAGCCCAGGAAACAAGAACACTGAAGCTTTCTTT. It codes for CASSPGNKNTEAFF.

This sequence joins TRBV19 and TRBJ1-5; tentatively, D is TRBD1 (5 bases). The CDR3 covers 16 residues. Germline CDR1 is LNHDA and CDR2 is SQIVND (reference sequence). The V gene lost 8 bases and the J gene lost 5 bases, with 22 bases spanning the gap. The CDR3 coding sequence is TGTGCCAGTGACATCTGGGCACCCCCGGGGGATCAGCCCCAGCATTTT. Translating gives CASDIWAPPGDQPQHF.

The V and J genes are TRBV9 and TRBJ2-1, with D possibly TRBD1 on 6 matching bases. This CDR3 spans 15 amino acids. Trimming shortened V by 3 bases and J by 7 bases, and 17 bases separated the two germline ends. Germline CDR1 is SGDLS and CDR2 is YYNGEE. The CDR3 sequence is CASSGGQPTGNEQFF. The CDR3 nucleotides are TGTGCCAGCAGCGGAGGACAGCCGACGGGGAATGAGCAGTTCTTC. Full variable domain (rest looked up from reference TRBV9 and TRBJ2-1): DSGVTQTPKHLITATGQRVTLRCSPRSGDLSVYWYQQSLDQGLQFLIQYYNGEERAKGNILERFSAQQFPDLHSELNLSSLELGDSALYFCASSGGQPTGNEQFFGPGTRLTVL.